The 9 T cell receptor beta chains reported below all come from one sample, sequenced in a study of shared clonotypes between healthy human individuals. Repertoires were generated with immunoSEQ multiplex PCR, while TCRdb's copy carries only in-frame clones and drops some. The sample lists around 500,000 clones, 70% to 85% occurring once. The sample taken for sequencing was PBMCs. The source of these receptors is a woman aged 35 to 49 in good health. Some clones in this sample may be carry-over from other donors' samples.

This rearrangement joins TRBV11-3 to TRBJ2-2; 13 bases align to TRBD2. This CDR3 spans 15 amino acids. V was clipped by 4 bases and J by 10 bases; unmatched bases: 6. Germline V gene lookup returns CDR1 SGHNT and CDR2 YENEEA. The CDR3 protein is CASSSKTSGRLELFF. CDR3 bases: TGTGCCAGCAGCTCCAAGACTAGCGGGAGGTTGGAGCTGTTTTTT.

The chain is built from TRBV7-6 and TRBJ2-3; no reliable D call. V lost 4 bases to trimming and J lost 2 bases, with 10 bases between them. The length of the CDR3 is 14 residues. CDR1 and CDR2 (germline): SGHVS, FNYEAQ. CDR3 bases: TGTGCCAGCAGCTCTAGGGCCGTCACAGATACGCAGTATTTT. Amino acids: CASSSRAVTDTQYF.

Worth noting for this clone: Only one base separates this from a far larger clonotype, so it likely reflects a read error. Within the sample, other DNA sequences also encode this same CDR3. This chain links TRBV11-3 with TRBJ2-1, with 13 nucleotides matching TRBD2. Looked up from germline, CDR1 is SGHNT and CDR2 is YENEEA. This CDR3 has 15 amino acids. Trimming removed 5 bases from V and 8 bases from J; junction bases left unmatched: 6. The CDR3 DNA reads TGTGCCAGCAGCACGCGGACTAGCGGGAGCGATGAGCAGTTCTTC. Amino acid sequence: CASSTRTSGSDEQFF. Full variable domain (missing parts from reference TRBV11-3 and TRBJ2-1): EAGVVQSPRYKIIEKKQPVAFWCNPISGHNTLYWYLQNLGQGPELLIRYENEEAVDDSQLPKDRFSAERLKGVDSTLKIQPAELGDSAVYLCASSTRTSGSDEQFFGPGTRLTVL.

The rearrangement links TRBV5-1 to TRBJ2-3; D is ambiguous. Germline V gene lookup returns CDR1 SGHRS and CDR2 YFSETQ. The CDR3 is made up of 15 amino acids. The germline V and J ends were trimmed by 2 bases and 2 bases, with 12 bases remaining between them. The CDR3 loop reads CASSFQQFYTDTQYF. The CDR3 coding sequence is TGCGCCAGCAGCTTTCAACAATTCTACACAGATACGCAGTATTTT.

The CDR3 sequence: CASSDGLASSYNEQFF. DNA of the CDR3: TGTGCCAGCAGTGACGGGCTAGCGAGCTCCTACAATGAGCAGTTCTTC. This rearrangement joins TRBV6-4 to TRBJ2-1, with D perhaps matching TRBD2 (6 bases). CDR1 MRHNA and CDR2 SNTAGT come from the germline V gene. The CDR3 sequence is 16 residues long. V lost 2 bases, J lost 0 bases, and 11 bases lay in between.

The CDR3: CATRLGDNEQFF. CDR3 sequence (DNA): TGTGCCACCCGGTTGGGGGATAATGAGCAGTTCTTC. This chain uses TRBV10-3 with TRBJ2-1; possibly TRBD1 or TRBD2 for D (5 bases each). The CDR3 covers 12 residues. Germline CDR1 and CDR2: ENHRY and SYGVKD. V dropped 10 bases and J dropped 7 bases, with 14 bases sitting between them.

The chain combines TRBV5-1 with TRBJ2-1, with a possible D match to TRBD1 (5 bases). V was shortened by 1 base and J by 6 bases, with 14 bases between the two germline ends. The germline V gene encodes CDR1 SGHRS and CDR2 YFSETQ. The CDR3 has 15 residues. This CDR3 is CASSLTGTGANEQFF. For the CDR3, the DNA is TGCGCCAGCAGCTTGACAGGAACTGGTGCCAATGAGCAGTTCTTC.

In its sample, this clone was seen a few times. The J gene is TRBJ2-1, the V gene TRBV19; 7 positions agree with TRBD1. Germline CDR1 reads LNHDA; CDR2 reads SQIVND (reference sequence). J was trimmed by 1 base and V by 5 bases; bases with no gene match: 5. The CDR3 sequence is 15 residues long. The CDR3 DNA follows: TGTGCCAGTAGTCCTCAGGGGGTATCCTACAATGAGCAGTTCTTC. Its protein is CASSPQGVSYNEQFF.

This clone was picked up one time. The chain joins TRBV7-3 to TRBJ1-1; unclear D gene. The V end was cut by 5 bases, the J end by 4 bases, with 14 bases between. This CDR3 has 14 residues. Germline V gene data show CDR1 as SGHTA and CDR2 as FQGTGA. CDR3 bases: TGTGCCAGCAGCGTCGGGCCCAGTTTCACTGAAGCTTTCTTT. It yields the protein CASSVGPSFTEAFF.